What follows are 32 T cell receptor beta chains derived from one specimen sequenced in a study of cytomegalovirus exposure and HLA in healthy donors. 13 Jbeta primers and 60 Vbeta primers were used for the PCR. Only in-frame clones appear in the TCRdb table, and some are missing; sequencing was by immunoSEQ multiplex PCR. Of about 130,000 clones detected, roughly 78% appear once; the ten largest clones hold roughly 5.7%. The sequenced sample consisted of PBMCs. These TCRs come from a man aged 25-45 years in good health and CMV-seronegative.

This clone has just a few counts. This rearrangement joins TRBV11-2 to TRBJ2-7; 9 bases map to TRBD2. V shed 0 bases and J 7 bases; nucleotides not matched to a gene: 13. CDR3 size: 17 residues. CDR1 and CDR2 from the germline V gene are SGHAT and FQNNGV. CDR3 in DNA: TGTGCCAGCAGCTTAGATCGACTAGCGGTCTTTCAGGGGGAGCAGTACTTC. Encoded protein: CASSLDRLAVFQGEQYF. Variable domain in full (rest from reference TRBV11-2 and TRBJ2-7): EAGVAQSPRYKIIEKRQSVAFWCNPISGHATLYWYQQILGQGPKLLIQFQNNGVVDDSQLPKDRFSAERLKGVDSTLKIQPAKLEDSAVYLCASSLDRLAVFQGEQYFGPGTRLTVT.

The rearrangement joins TRBV30 to TRBJ1-2; 8 bases are shared with TRBD1. The V gene end was trimmed by 8 bases and the J gene end by 7 bases; junction bases not matched to a gene: 12. The CDR3 sequence is 13 residues long. Per germline, CDR1 GTSNPN and CDR2 SVGIG (reference sequence). The CDR3 is CAGTGPWGVGYTF. The CDR3 DNA is TGTGCCGGGACAGGCCCTTGGGGAGTTGGCTACACCTTC.

Concerning this clone: The junction does not match germline at one end; this may be a read error. The chain links TRBV6-1 to TRBJ1-5; D gene ambiguous. The CDR3 spans 15 residues. Germline values: CDR1 MNHNS, CDR2 SASEGT. DNA for the CDR3: TGTGCCAGCAGTACGACCGCGAATAGCAATCATCCCCAGCATTTT. It is translated as CASSTTANSNHPQHF.

The V gene is TRBV15, the J gene TRBJ2-1; D may be TRBD1 (6 bases). V dropped 2 bases and J dropped 8 bases, with 16 bases sitting between them. CDR3 size: 15 residues. The germline CDR1 and CDR2 sequences are LNHNV and YYDKDF (reference sequence). As DNA, the CDR3 is TGTGCCACCAGCAGAACCACCAACAGGGCCCATGAGCAGTTCTTC. Protein sequence: CATSRTTNRAHEQFF.

The CDR3 reads CASTSGGSNQPQHF. The CDR3 DNA reads TGTGCCAGCACCTCAGGGGGATCCAATCAGCCCCAGCATTTT. This chain uses TRBV6-1 with TRBJ1-5; 7 bases agree with TRBD1. The V gene's germline CDR1 is MNHNS and CDR2 SASEGT. Losses at the gene ends were 7 bases for V and 3 bases for J; bases not matched to a gene: 6. The CDR3 has 14 amino acids.

The V and J genes are TRBV5-1 and TRBJ2-5; 12 bases agree with TRBD1. Germline V gene lookup returns CDR1 SGHRS and CDR2 YFSETQ. With 0 bases clipped from V and 4 bases from J, the junction kept 4 bases outside the gene matches. CDR3 length equals 16 residues. In DNA form, the CDR3 reads TGCGCCAGCAGCTTGGCGGGACAGGGGGCTTCAGAGACCCAGTACTTC. Protein: CASSLAGQGASETQYF.

This chain joins TRBV4-3 and TRBJ2-7; D is unresolved. Germline CDR1 reads LGHNA; CDR2 reads YSLEER. The CDR3 is made up of 15 amino acids. V was cut by 0 bases and J by 3 bases, with 12 bases left in between. The CDR3 here is CASSQDLAGRYEQYF. Written as DNA, the CDR3 is TGCGCCAGCAGCCAAGATCTGGCAGGTCGCTACGAGCAGTACTTC.

The gene calls are TRBV23-1 and TRBJ2-1; D not certain. TRBV23-1 has ORF status, its function being uncertain. V was shortened by 2 bases and J by 3 bases, with 17 bases between the two germline ends. The CDR3 covers 17 residues. The CDR3: CASSQATRSRYYNEQFF. The CDR3 region has the DNA TGCGCCAGCAGTCAAGCAACACGGAGCCGCTACTACAATGAGCAGTTCTTC.

The chain is built from TRBV9 and TRBJ2-1; D uncertain. V lost 6 bases and J lost 5, with 9 bases in between. Germline values: CDR1 SGDLS, CDR2 YYNGEE. CDR3 length: 12 residues. Here the CDR3 DNA reads TGTGCCAGCACCATAAACAACAATGAGCAGTTCTTC. It codes for CASTINNNEQFF.

The rearrangement links TRBV2 to TRBJ2-7; TRBD2 aligns across 12 bases. The V gene end was trimmed by 5 bases and the J gene end by 2 bases; junction bases not matched to a gene: 13. Per the germline V gene, CDR1 is SNHLY and CDR2 is FYNNEI. The CDR3 runs to 18 residues. The CDR3 loop is CASSHPTSGGPPTYEQYF. CDR3 in DNA: TGTGCCAGCAGTCACCCGACTAGCGGGGGACCTCCCACCTACGAGCAGTACTTC.

As regards this clone: This sample includes further DNA sequences coding for the same CDR3. This chain joins TRBV7-2 and TRBJ1-5; D perhaps matches TRBD1 (5 bases). Germline V CDR1 and CDR2: SGHTA, FQGNSA. V was pared by 1 base and J by 2 bases, with 9 bases between. The CDR3 has 15 amino acids. CDR3 protein: CASSLVGGGNQPQHF. CDR3 in DNA: TGTGCCAGCAGCTTAGTGGGGGGAGGCAATCAGCCCCAGCATTTT.

The chain couples TRBV2 to TRBJ1-5; TRBD1 agrees at 7 bases. This CDR3 contains 16 residues. The V segment lost 6 bases and the J segment 3 bases; nucleotides outside the gene matches: 11. Germline V gene lookup returns CDR1 SNHLY and CDR2 FYNNEI. The CDR3 nucleotides read TGTGCCAGCAGCTTCGACAGGGTTTCACTCAATCAGCCCCAGCATTTT. This encodes CASSFDRVSLNQPQHF.

This chain links TRBV20-1 with TRBJ1-2; unclear D gene. Germline V gives CDR1 DFQATT, CDR2 SNEGSKA (reference sequence). V lost 0 bases to trimming and J lost 4 bases, with 3 bases between them. The CDR3 loop spans 11 amino acids. Here the CDR3 reads CSARDGYGYTF. CDR3 bases: TGCAGTGCTAGAGACGGCTATGGCTACACCTTC.

This clone appeared a few times. The V gene is TRBV5-1, the J gene TRBJ2-7; 7 bases are shared with TRBD1. Germline CDR1 is SGHRS and CDR2 is YFSETQ. Trimming removed 2 bases from V and 0 bases from J; junction bases left unmatched: 5. This CDR3 spans 15 amino acids. CDR3 coding DNA: TGCGCCAGCAGCTTAAGGCAGGGGGTCTCCTACGAGCAGTACTTC. It encodes CASSLRQGVSYEQYF.

The chain recombines TRBV7-9 with TRBJ2-1; 9 bases match TRBD2. Per the germline V gene, CDR1 is SEHNR and CDR2 is FQNEAQ (reference sequence). With V trimmed by 7 bases and J by 10 bases, 11 bases remained unmatched. The CDR3 length is 14 residues. The DNA of the CDR3 is TGTGCCAGCACCCTTAGCGGGGGCCAACGGGAGCAGTTCTTC. It specifies CASTLSGGQREQFF.

This clone has only one observation. This chain links TRBV9 with TRBJ2-7; the D gene is possibly TRBD2 (6 bases). The CDR3 sequence is 15 residues long. V was shortened by 4 bases and J by 5 bases, with 19 bases between the two germline ends. Germline CDR1 is SGDLS and CDR2 is YYNGEE. The CDR3: CASSSQSGSLNEQYF. The CDR3 nucleotides read TGTGCCAGCAGCTCCCAGTCCGGGAGTCTCAACGAGCAGTACTTC.

The genes are TRBV5-6 and TRBJ2-3; 8 bases line up with TRBD1. The CDR3 is made up of 16 amino acids. V shed 4 bases, J shed 4 bases, and the junction held 11 bases outside the gene matches. Germline assignment: CDR1 SGHDT and CDR2 YYEEEE. The CDR3 region has the DNA TGTGCCAGCAGCCCCTCGACGGACAGGGCGTCAGATACGCAGTATTTT. This gives the protein CASSPSTDRASDTQYF.

This chain uses TRBV11-2 with TRBJ2-4; 11 bases match TRBD2. Germline assignment: CDR1 SGHAT and CDR2 FQNNGV. The V gene end was trimmed by 4 bases and the J gene end by 0 bases; junction bases not matched to a gene: 8. This CDR3 is built from 18 residues. CDR3 coding DNA: TGTGCCAGCAGCTCAAGACTAGCGGGGTTACTAGCCAAAAACATTCAGTACTTC. This sequence encodes CASSSRLAGLLAKNIQYF.

A few counts support this clone. The CDR3 loop reads CASSDGASMGYTF. In DNA, the CDR3 is TGTGCCAGCAGTGATGGGGCGAGCATGGGCTACACCTTC. The V gene is TRBV6-1, the J gene TRBJ1-2; possible D gene TRBD1, 5 bases. Trimming cost V 3 bases and J 8 bases, with 13 bases left between them. This CDR3 is built from 13 residues. Germline V CDR1 and CDR2: MNHNS, SASEGT.

V gene TRBV2 combines with J gene TRBJ2-3; maybe TRBD2 (5 bases). Per germline, CDR1 SNHLY and CDR2 FYNNEI. The V end was cut by 7 bases, the J end by 3 bases, with 14 bases between. This CDR3 is built from 14 residues. The CDR3 loop is CASIRGGATDTQYF. The CDR3 bases are TGTGCCAGCATTCGCGGAGGCGCGACAGATACGCAGTATTTT.

The V gene is TRBV2, the J gene TRBJ1-5, with 8 bases identical to TRBD1. Looked up from germline, CDR1 is SNHLY and CDR2 is FYNNEI. The CDR3 is 15 amino acids. Unmatched junction bases numbered 7, after V lost 3 bases and J lost 6 bases. CDR3 loop: CASSEDDRGTQPQHF. Written as DNA, the CDR3 is TGTGCCAGCAGTGAGGATGACAGGGGAACTCAGCCCCAGCATTTT.

The chain is built from TRBV9 and TRBJ1-1; 8 bases are a match to TRBD1. Unmatched junction bases numbered 3, after V lost 2 bases and J lost 0 bases. This CDR3 is 15 amino acids long. CDR1 and CDR2 from the germline V gene are SGDLS and YYNGEE. Written as DNA, the CDR3 is TGTGCCAGCAGCGTGGGACAGGTCATGAACACTGAAGCTTTCTTT. As protein: CASSVGQVMNTEAFF.

V and J are TRBV6-5 and TRBJ2-3; D is unresolved. The V gene's germline CDR1 is MNHEY and CDR2 SVGAGI. The ends were cut back, 5 bases at V and 5 bases at J, with 11 bases in the middle. The length of the CDR3 is 13 residues. CDR3 sequence: CASSRAPRDTQYF. In DNA form, the CDR3 reads TGTGCCAGCAGTCGCGCCCCGCGAGATACGCAGTATTTT.

The J gene is TRBJ2-7, the V gene TRBV2, with D possibly TRBD1 on 8 matching bases. CDR1 and CDR2 (germline): SNHLY, FYNNEI. V was cut by 7 bases and J by 2 bases, with 18 bases left in between. The CDR3 sequence is 15 residues long. The CDR3 loop reads CASTPWEGQAYEQYF. In nucleotides, the CDR3 is TGTGCCAGCACCCCCTGGGAGGGACAGGCCTACGAGCAGTACTTC.

J is TRBJ2-3 and V is TRBV27, with 11 bases aligning to TRBD2. The CDR3 covers 19 residues. Germline CDR1 reads MNHEY; CDR2 reads SMNVEV (reference sequence). The J segment lost 0 bases and the V segment lost 6 bases, leaving 14 bases of the junction unmatched. The CDR3 region has the DNA TGTGCCAGCAGGGGGGGTTTTGGGACTAGCGGAAGGAGCACAGATACGCAGTATTTT. Translating it yields CASRGGFGTSGRSTDTQYF.

The chain couples TRBV2 to TRBJ2-7, with D possibly being TRBD2 (6 bases). Trimming took 6 bases from V and 0 from J, leaving 15 bases between them. Germline V gene sequence: CDR1 SNHLY, CDR2 FYNNEI. This CDR3 is 15 amino acids long. The CDR3 DNA sequence: TGTGCCAGCAGGGAGCCCGGGACTCCCTCCTACGAGCAGTACTTC. Protein: CASREPGTPSYEQYF.

The chain employs TRBV4-1 and TRBJ2-5; no clear D gene. CDR1 is MGHRA, CDR2 YSYEKL, per germline. The V and J ends lost 2 bases and 5 bases respectively, with 12 bases between them. This CDR3 contains 14 residues. CDR3 bases: TGCGCCAGCAGCCAAATACAGTTTCAGGAGACCCAGTACTTC. Its protein is CASSQIQFQETQYF.

The CDR3 spells CASSRSLAGGNEQFF. The CDR3 region has the DNA TGTGCCAGTAGTAGATCACTAGCGGGAGGAAATGAGCAGTTCTTC. The chain couples TRBV19 to TRBJ2-1; 12 nucleotides match TRBD2. The CDR3 length is 15 residues. V shed 4 bases, J shed 7 bases, and the junction held 5 bases outside the gene matches. Germline V CDR1 and CDR2: LNHDA, SQIVND (reference sequence).

In this sample, this clone turned up a few times. The junction departs from the called germline gene at one end, perhaps through a read error. The gene calls are TRBV7-7 and TRBJ2-5, with D possibly matching TRBD1 (6 bases). This CDR3 comprises 15 residues. Per germline, CDR1 SSHAT and CDR2 FNYEAQ (reference sequence). The CDR3 region has the DNA TGTGCTAGCAGCGCTACCGGGACAACAAAAGAGACCCAGTACTTC. This translates into CASSATGTTKETQYF.

The table lists this clone with a count of one. This chain links TRBV6-6 with TRBJ1-2; maybe TRBD1 (5 bases). The length of the CDR3 is 15 residues. V lost 6 bases, J lost 6 bases, and 20 bases lay in between. Germline values: CDR1 MNHNY, CDR2 SVGAGI (reference sequence). The DNA of the CDR3 is TGTGCCAGCAGAAACGAGGAAGCGGGGCAGGATGGCTACACCTTC. It yields the protein CASRNEEAGQDGYTF.

The rearrangement links TRBV30 to TRBJ2-1; D possibly corresponds to TRBD2 (6 bases). Germline lookup yields CDR1 GTSNPN and CDR2 SVGIG (reference sequence). The CDR3 spans 13 residues. Trimming took 3 bases from V and 3 from J, leaving 9 bases between them. DNA for the CDR3: TGTGCCTGGAGATCCGGGGGCTACAATGAGCAGTTCTTC. The encoded protein is CAWRSGGYNEQFF.

There are a few counts of this clone. The chain combines TRBV2 with TRBJ1-4; D ambiguous. This CDR3 contains 14 residues. The germline gives CDR1 SNHLY, CDR2 FYNNEI. V was trimmed by 7 bases and J by 0 bases, leaving 9 bases between them. The CDR3 coding sequence is TGTGCCAGCACAGACATTGCAACTAATGAAAAACTGTTTTTT. It yields the protein CASTDIATNEKLFF.